The clone carrying this T cell receptor beta chain was recorded a few times. This sample is part of a study of T cells after yellow fever vaccination. With 10 bases removed from V and 0 bases from J, the gap between germline ends came to 12 bases. CDR1 and CDR2 from the germline V gene are ENHRY and SYGVKD. The length of the CDR3 is 13 residues. Each CDR3 protein gets one entry after TCRdb re-called the 5' RACE reads with MiXCR. The profile covers around 350,000 distinct CDR3 sequences, with approximately 10% appearing a single time and roughly 18% taken by the ten largest. The origin of this receptor is a man aged 18 to 29 who received the YFV17D yellow fever vaccine. This chain links TRBV10-3 with TRBJ1-1; no reliable D call. The input for sequencing was PBMCs, taken on the day of the first yellow fever vaccination. CDR3 DNA: TGTGCCAGTAATGACAACCTGAACACTGAAGCTTTCTTT. This translates into CASNDNLNTEAFF.